Listed here are 8 T cell receptor beta chains from one sample, sequenced in a study of blood T cells in healthy people across ages. A second PCR of roughly 7 to 11 cycles used a sample-barcoded 5' primer and a J-beta primer mix. Via MiXCR, TCRdb re-called the 5' RACE reads, giving one row per CDR3 protein. The sample lists about 770,000 distinct CDR3 sequences, under 45% occurring once. Sequenced sample: blood. Every receptor here comes from a man aged 60 to 69 in good health.

The V gene is TRBV5-5, the J gene TRBJ2-1, with 8 bases matching TRBD2. The CDR3 is made up of 16 amino acids. V was pared by 1 base and J by 4 bases, with 7 bases of the junction left unmatched. In germline, CDR1 is SGHKS, CDR2 YYEKEE (reference sequence). In DNA, the CDR3 is TGTGCCAGCAGCTTGAGACGGGGGGGAATATACAATGAGCAGTTCTTC. Encoded protein: CASSLRRGGIYNEQFF.

V and J are TRBV10-3 and TRBJ2-5; TRBD2 might be the D (7 bases). Germline V gene lookup returns CDR1 ENHRY and CDR2 SYGVKD. This CDR3 contains 15 residues. Trimming removed 3 bases from V and 11 bases from J, with 22 bases in between. The CDR3 nucleotides read TGTGCCATCAGTGATGGCGGGGGCCCCTTGGATGAGCAGTACTTC. Translating it yields CAISDGGGPLDEQYF.

The chain links TRBV30 to TRBJ2-5; D might be TRBD1 (6 bases). Trimming took off 0 bases at V and 1 base at J, with 12 bases between the two ends. Germline CDR1 reads GTSNPN; CDR2 reads SVGIG (reference sequence). This CDR3 has 15 residues. The CDR3 coding sequence is TGTGCCTGGAGTGTACTTGGGGGCTTCCAAGAGACCCAGTACTTC. It is translated as CAWSVLGGFQETQYF.

The genes are TRBV2 and TRBJ2-7; D remains ambiguous. V was clipped by 2 bases and J by 1 base, with 9 bases between them. This CDR3 is built from 14 residues. CDR1 SNHLY and CDR2 FYNNEI come from the germline V gene. The CDR3, as DNA: TGTGCCAGCAGTGAAAACTTAGGGTCCTACGAGCAGTACTTC. Amino acid sequence: CASSENLGSYEQYF.

The table lists this clonotype with many counts. The V call is TRBV20-1, the J call TRBJ2-7; D not certain. The V end was cut by 3 bases, the J end by 1 base, with 4 bases between. CDR1 is DFQATT and CDR2 is SNEGSKA in the germline V gene (reference sequence). The CDR3 totals 11 residues. The CDR3 region has the DNA TGCAGTGCTAGCGAATCCTACGAGCAGTACTTC. It codes for CSASESYEQYF.

The chain has TRBV4-1 and TRBJ2-3; 7 positions match TRBD1. There are 15 residues in the CDR3. V was pared by 1 base and J by 4 bases, with 5 bases of the junction left unmatched. The germline gives CDR1 MGHRA, CDR2 YSYEKL. In nucleotides, the CDR3 is TGCGCCAGCAGCCAAGCGGCCAGGGGGTCAGATACGCAGTATTTT. It specifies CASSQAARGSDTQYF.

This sequence joins TRBV27 and TRBJ2-3; D call uncertain. Looked up from germline, CDR1 is MNHEY and CDR2 is SMNVEV (reference sequence). Trimming removed 6 bases from V and 5 bases from J, with 15 bases in between. The CDR3 contains 14 residues. The CDR3, as DNA: TGTGCCAGCAGCCCTACCTTTATGAGAGATACGCAGTATTTT. Protein: CASSPTFMRDTQYF.

The V gene is TRBV24-1, the J gene TRBJ1-1; D is undetermined. From germline, CDR1 is KGHDR and CDR2 SFDVKD. Trimming removed 3 bases at V and 7 bases at J, with 11 bases between. The CDR3 runs to 13 residues. DNA of the CDR3: TGTGCCACCAGTGATGGGCGGCGCAATGAAGCTTTCTTT. Translating it yields CATSDGRRNEAFF.